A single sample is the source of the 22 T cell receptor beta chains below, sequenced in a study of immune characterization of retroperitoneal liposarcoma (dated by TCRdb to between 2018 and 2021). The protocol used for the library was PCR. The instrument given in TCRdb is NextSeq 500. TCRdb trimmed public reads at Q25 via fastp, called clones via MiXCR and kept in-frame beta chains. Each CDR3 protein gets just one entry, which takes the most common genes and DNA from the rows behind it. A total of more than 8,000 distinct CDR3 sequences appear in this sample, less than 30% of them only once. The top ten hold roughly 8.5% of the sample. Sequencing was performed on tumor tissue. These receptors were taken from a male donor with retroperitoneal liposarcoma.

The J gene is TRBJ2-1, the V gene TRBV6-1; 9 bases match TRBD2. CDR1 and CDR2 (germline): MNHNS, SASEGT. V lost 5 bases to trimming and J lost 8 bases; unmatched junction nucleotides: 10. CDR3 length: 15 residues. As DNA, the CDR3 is TGTGCCAGCAGTCCCCGGACTAGCGCAGGGGATGAGCAGTTCTTC. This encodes CASSPRTSAGDEQFF.

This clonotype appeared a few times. CDR3 DNA: TGTGCCAGCAGCTTGGAACCGGGACAGGGGGCTTTTGAGCAGTTCTTC. This gives the protein CASSLEPGQGAFEQFF. The genes are TRBV7-6 and TRBJ2-1, with 12 bases fitting TRBD1. The CDR3 loop spans 16 amino acids. CDR1 is SGHVS and CDR2 is FNYEAQ in the germline V gene. V lost 3 bases and J lost 9; bases outside the gene matches: 9.

The CDR3 is CASSYLAGYNEQFF. The CDR3 DNA sequence: TGTGCCAGCAGTTACCTAGCGGGGTACAATGAGCAGTTCTTC. The V and J genes are TRBV6-1 and TRBJ2-1; 9 bases align to TRBD2. The CDR3 sequence is 14 residues long. V shed 5 bases, J shed 4 bases, and the junction held 3 bases outside the gene matches. Germline V lookup: CDR1 MNHNS, CDR2 SASEGT.

Here the CDR3 DNA reads TGTGCCAGCACCCCAGAGGGCACTTACAATGAGCAGTTCTTC. Protein sequence: CASTPEGTYNEQFF. The V and J genes are TRBV25-1 and TRBJ2-1; D possibly corresponds to TRBD2 (5 bases). V gave up 7 bases and J gave up 4 bases, with 14 bases separating them. Germline loops: CDR1 MGHDK, CDR2 SYGVNS. This CDR3 has 14 amino acids.

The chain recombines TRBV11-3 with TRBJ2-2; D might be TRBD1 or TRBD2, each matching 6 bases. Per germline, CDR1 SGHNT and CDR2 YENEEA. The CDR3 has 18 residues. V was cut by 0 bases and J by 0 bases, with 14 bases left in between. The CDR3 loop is CASSLEVGGTTNTGELFF. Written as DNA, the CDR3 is TGTGCCAGCAGCTTAGAAGTTGGAGGGACAACGAACACCGGGGAGCTGTTTTTT.

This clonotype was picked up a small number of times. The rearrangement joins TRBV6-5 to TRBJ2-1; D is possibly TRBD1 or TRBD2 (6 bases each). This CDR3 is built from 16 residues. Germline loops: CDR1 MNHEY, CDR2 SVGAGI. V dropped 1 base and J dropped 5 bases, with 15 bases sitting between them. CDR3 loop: CASSYWRGKGDNEQFF. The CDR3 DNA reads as TGTGCCAGCAGTTACTGGCGGGGAAAGGGGGACAATGAGCAGTTCTTC.

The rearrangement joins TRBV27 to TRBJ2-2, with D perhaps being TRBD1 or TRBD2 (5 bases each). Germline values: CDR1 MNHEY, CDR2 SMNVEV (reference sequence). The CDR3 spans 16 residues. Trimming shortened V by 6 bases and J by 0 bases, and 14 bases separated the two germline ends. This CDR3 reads CASSSGTTPNTGELFF. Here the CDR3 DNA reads TGTGCCAGCAGCTCCGGGACGACCCCGAACACCGGGGAGCTGTTTTTT.

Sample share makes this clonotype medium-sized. CDR3: CASSLDRADTQYF. Written as DNA, the CDR3 is TGTGCCAGCAGCTTAGATCGCGCAGATACGCAGTATTTT. V and J are TRBV11-2 and TRBJ2-3; no reliable D call. V lost 0 bases and J lost 4, with 5 bases in between. CDR1 and CDR2 from the germline V gene are SGHAT and FQNNGV. The length of the CDR3 is 13 residues.

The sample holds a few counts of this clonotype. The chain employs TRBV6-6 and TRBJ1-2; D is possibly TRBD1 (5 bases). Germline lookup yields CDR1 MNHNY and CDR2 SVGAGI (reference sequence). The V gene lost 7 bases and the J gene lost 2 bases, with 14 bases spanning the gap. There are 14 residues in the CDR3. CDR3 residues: CASILGRTNYGYTF. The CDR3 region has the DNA TGTGCCAGCATCCTGGGACGGACGAACTATGGCTACACCTTC.

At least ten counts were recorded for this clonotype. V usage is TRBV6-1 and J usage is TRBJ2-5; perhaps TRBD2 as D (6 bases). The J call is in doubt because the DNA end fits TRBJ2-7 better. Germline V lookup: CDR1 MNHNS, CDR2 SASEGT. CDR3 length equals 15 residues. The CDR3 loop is CASSAARAGTYEQYF. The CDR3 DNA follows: TGTGCCAGCAGTGCCGCCAGGGCGGGGACCTACGAGCAGTACTTC.

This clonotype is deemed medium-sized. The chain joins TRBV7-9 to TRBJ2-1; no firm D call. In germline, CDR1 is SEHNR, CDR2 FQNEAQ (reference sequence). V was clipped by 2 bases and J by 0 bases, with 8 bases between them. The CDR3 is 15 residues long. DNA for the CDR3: TGTGCCAGCAGCTTAATCGTCCCCTCCTACAATGAGCAGTTCTTC. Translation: CASSLIVPSYNEQFF. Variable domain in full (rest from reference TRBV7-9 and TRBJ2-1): DTGVSQNPRHKITKRGQNVTFRCDPISEHNRLYWYRQTLGQGPEFLTYFQNEAQLEKSRLLSDRFSAERPKGSFSTLEIQRTEQGDSAMYLCASSLIVPSYNEQFFGPGTRLTVL.

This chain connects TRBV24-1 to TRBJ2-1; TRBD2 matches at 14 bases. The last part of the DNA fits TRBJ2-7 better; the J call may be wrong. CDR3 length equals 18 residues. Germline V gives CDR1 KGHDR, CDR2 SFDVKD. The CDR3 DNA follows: TGTGCCACCAGTGATTTGGGGACTAGCGGGAGCATCTACAATGAGCAGTACTTC. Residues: CATSDLGTSGSIYNEQYF.

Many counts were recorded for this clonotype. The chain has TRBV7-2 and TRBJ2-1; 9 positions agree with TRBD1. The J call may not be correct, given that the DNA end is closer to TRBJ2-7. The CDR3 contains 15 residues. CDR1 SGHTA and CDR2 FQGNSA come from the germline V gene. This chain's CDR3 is CASSLAGTGIYEQYF. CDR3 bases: TGTGCCAGCAGCTTAGCCGGGACAGGGATTTACGAGCAGTACTTC.

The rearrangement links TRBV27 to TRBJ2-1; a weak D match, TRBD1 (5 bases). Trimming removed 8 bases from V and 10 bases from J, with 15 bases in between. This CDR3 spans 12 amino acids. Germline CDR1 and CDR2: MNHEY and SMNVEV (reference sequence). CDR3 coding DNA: TGTGCCAGCGGAAAGACAGTCTACGAGCAGTTCTTC. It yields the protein CASGKTVYEQFF.

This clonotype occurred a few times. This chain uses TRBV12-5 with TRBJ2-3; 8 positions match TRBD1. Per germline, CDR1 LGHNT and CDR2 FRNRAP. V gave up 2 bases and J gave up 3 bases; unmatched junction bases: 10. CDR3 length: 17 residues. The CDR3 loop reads CASGLPPGQGWTDTQYF. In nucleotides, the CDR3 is TGTGCTAGTGGTTTGCCACCTGGACAGGGCTGGACAGATACGCAGTATTTT.

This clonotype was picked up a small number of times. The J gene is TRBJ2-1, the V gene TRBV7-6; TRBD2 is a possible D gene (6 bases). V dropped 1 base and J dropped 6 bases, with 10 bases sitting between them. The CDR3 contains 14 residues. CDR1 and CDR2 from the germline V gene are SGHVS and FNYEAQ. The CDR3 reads CASSLVGGGNEQFF. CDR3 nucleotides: TGTGCCAGCAGCTTAGTCGGGGGAGGCAATGAGCAGTTCTTC.

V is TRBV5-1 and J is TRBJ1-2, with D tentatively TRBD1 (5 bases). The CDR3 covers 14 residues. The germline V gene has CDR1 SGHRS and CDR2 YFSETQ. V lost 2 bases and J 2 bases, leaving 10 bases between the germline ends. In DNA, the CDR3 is TGCGCCAGCAGCTTACAAGGGGCGAACTATGGCTACACCTTC. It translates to CASSLQGANYGYTF.

The CDR3: CASSEVTSGSSRFF. In DNA, the CDR3 is TGTGCCAGCAGTGAAGTCACTAGCGGGAGCAGTAGGTTCTTC. The rearrangement links TRBV6-1 to TRBJ2-1; 11 bases fit TRBD2. CDR3 length equals 14 residues. Germline lookup yields CDR1 MNHNS and CDR2 SASEGT. J lost 15 bases, V lost 1 base, and 8 bases had no gene match.

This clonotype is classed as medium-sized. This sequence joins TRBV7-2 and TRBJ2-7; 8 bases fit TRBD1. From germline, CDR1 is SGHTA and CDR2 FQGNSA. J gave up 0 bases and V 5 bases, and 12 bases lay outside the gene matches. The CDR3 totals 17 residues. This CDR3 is CASSPRGGQGNSYEQYF. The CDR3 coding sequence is TGTGCCAGCAGCCCACGGGGCGGACAGGGCAACTCCTACGAGCAGTACTTC.

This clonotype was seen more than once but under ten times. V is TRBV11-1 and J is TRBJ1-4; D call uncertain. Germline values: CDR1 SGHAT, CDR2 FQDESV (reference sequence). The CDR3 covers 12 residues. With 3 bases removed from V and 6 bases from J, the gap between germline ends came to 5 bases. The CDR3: CASSLVDEKLFF. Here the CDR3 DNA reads TGTGCCAGCAGCTTGGTGGATGAAAAACTGTTTTTT.

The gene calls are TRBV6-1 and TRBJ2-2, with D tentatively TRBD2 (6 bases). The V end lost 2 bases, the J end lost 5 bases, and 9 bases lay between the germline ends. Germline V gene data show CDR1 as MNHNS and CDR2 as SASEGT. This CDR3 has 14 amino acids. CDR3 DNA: TGTGCCAGCAGTGAACTCCGGGGGACCGGGGAGCTGTTTTTT. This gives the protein CASSELRGTGELFF.

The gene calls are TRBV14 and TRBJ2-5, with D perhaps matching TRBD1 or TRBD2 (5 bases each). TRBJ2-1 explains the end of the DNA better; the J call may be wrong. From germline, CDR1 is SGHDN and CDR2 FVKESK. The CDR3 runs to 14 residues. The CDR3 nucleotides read TGTGCCAGCAGTCCCGGGACCTATCCGAGGACCCAGTTCTTC. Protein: CASSPGTYPRTQFF.